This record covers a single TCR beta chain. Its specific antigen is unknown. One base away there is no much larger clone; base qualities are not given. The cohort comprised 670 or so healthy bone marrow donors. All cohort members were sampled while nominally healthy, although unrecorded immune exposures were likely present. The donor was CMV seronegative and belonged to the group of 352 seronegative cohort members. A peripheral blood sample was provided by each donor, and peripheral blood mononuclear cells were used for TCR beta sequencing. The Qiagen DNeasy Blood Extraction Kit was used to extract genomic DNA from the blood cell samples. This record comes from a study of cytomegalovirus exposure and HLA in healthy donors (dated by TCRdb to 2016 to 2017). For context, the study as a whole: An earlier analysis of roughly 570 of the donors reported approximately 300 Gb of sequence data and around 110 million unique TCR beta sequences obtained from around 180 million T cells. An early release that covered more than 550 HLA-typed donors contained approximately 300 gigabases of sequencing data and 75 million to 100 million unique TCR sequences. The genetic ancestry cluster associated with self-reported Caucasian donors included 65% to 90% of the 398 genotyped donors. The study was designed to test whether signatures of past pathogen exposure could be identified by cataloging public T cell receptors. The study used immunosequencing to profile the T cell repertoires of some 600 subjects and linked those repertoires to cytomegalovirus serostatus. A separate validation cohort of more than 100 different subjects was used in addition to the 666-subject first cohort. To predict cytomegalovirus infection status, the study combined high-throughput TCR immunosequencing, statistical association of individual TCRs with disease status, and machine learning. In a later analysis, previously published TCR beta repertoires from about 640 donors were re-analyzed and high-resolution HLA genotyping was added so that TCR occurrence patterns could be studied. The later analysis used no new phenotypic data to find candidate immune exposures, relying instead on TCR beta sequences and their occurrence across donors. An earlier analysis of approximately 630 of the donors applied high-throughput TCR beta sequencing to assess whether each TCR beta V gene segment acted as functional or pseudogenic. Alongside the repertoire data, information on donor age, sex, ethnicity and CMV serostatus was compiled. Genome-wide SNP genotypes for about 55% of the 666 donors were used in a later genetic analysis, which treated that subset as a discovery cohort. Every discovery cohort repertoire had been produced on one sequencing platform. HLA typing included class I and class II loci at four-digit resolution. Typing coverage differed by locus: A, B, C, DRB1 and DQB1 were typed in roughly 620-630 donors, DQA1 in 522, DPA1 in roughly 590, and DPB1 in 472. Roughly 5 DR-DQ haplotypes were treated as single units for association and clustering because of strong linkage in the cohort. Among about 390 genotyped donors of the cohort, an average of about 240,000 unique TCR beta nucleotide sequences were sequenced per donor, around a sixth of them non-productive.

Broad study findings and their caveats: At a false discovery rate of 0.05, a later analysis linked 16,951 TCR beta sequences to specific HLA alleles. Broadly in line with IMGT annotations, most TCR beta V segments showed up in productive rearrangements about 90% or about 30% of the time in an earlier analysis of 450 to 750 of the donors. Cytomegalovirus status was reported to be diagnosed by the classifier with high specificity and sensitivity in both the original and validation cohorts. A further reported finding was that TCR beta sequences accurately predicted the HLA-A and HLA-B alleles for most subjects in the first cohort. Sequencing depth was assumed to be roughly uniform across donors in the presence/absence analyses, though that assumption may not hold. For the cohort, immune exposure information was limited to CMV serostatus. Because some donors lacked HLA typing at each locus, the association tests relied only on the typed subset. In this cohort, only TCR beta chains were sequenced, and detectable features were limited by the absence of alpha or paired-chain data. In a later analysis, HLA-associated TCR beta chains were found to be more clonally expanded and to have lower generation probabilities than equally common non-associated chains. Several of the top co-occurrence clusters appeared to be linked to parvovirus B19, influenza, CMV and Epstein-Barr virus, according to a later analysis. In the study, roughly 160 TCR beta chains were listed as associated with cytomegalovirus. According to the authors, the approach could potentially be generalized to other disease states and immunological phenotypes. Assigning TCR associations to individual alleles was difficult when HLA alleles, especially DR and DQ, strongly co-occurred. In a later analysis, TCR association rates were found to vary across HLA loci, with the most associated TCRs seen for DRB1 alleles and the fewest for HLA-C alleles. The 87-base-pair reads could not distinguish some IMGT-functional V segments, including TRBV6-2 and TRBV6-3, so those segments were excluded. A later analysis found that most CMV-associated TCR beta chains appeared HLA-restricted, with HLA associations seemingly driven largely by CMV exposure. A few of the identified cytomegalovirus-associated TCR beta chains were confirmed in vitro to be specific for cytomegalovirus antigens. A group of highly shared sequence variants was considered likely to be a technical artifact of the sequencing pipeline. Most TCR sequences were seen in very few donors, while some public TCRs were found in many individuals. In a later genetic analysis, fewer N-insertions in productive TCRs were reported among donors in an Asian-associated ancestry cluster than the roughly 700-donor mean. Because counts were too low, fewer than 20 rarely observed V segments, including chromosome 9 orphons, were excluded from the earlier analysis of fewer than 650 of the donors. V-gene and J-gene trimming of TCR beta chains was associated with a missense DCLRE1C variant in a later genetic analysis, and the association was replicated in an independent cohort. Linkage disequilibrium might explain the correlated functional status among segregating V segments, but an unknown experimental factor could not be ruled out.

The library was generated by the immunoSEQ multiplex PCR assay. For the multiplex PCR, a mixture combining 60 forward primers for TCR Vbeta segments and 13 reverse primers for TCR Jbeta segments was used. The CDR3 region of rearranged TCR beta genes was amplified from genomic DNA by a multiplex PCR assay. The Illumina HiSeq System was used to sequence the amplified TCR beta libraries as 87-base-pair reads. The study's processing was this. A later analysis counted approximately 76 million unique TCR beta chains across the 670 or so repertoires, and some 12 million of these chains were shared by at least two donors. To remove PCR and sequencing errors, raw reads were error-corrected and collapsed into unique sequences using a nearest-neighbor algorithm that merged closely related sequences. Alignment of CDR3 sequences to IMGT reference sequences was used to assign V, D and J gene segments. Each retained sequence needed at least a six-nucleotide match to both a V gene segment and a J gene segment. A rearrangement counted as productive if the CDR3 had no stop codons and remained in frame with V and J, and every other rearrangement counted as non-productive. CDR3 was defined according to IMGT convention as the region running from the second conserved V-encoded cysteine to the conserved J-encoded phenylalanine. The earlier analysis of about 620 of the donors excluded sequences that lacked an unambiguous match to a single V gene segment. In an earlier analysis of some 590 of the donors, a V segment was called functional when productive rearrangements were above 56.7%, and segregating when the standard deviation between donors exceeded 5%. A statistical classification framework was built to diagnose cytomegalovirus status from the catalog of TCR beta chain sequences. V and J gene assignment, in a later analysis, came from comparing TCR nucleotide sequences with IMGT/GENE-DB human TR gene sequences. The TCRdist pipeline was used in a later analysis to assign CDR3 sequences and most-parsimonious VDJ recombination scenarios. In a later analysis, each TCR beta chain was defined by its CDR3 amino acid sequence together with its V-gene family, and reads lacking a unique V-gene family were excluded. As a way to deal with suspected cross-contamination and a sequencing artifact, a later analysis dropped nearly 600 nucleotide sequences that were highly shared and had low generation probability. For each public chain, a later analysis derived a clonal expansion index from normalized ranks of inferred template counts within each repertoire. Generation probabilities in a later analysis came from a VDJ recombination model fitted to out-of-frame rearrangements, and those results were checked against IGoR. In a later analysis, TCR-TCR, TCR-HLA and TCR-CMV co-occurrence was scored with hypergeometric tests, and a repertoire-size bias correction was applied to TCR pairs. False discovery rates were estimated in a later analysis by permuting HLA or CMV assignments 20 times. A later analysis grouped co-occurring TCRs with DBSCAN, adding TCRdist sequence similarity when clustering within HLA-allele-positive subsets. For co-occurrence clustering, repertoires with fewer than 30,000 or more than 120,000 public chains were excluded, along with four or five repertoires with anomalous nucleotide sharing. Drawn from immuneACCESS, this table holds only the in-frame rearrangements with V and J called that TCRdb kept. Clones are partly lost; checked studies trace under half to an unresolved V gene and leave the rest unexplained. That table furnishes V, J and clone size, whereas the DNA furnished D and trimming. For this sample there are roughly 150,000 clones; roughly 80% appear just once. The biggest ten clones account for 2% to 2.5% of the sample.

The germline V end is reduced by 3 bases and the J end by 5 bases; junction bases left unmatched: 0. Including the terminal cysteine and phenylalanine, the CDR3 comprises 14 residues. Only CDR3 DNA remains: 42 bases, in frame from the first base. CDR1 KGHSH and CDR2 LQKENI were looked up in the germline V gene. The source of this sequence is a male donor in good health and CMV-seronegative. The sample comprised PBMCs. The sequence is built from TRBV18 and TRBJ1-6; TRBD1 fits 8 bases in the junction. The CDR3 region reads CASSPGQDNSPLHF. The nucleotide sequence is TGTGCCAGCTCACCGGGACAGGATAATTCACCCCTCCACTTT.